This T cell receptor beta chain emerged from a study of T-cell reconstitution after alpha-beta-depleted transplantation in children. Unique molecular identifiers featured in how the TCRbeta library was prepared. TCRdb re-derived calls from the PCR reads in MiXCR, one entry per CDR3 protein. The table lists about 350,000 distinct CDR3 sequences, about an eighth of them singletons. V lost 0 bases, J lost 2 bases, and 12 bases lay in between. This CDR3 contains 16 residues. Germline-derived CDR1 and CDR2 are LGHNA and YSLEER. This clonotype was observed at least ten times. The source material was PBMCs, sampled from the stem cell graft. The sequence was collected from a human donor who donated a stem cell graft to a child with Fanconi anemia. The rearrangement joins TRBV4-3 to TRBJ2-3, with D perhaps TRBD1 (5 bases). The DNA for the CDR3 is TGCGCCAGCAGCCAAGAAGCAGGGTTATACACAGATACGCAGTATTTT. Translated, it gives CASSQEAGLYTDTQYF.